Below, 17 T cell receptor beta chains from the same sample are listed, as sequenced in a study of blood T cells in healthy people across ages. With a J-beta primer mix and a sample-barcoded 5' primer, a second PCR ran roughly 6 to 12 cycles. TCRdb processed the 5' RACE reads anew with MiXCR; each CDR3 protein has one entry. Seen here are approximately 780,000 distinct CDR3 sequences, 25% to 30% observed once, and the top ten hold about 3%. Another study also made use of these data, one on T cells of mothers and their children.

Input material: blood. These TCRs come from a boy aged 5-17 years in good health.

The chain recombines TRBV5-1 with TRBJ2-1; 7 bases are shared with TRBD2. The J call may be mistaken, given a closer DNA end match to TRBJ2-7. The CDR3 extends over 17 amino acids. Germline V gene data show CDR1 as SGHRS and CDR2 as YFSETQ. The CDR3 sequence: CASSPSAPQRGYYEQYF. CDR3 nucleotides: TGCGCCAGCAGCCCCTCTGCCCCTCAGCGGGGCTACTACGAGCAGTACTTC.

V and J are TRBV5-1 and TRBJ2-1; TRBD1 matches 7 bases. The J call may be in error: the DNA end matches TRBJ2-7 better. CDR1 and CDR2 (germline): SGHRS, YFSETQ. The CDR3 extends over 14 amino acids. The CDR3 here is CASSLPDRIYEQYF. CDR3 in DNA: TGCGCCAGCAGCCTGCCGGACAGGATCTACGAGCAGTACTTC.

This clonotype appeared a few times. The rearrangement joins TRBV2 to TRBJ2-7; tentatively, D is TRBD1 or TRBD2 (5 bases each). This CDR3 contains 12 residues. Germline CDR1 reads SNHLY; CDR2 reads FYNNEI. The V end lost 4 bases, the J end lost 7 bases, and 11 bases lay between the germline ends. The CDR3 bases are TGTGCCAGCAGTGGCGAGGGGCTTGAGCAGTACTTC. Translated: CASSGEGLEQYF.

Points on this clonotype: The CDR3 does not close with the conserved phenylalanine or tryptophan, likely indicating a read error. The CDR3 DNA is TGTGCCAGCAGTCCTGGGGGGGGCAGGTCACCCCTCCACCTT. Protein sequence: CASSPGGGRSPLHL. The chain links TRBV28 to TRBJ1-6; TRBD1 might be the D (6 bases). V lost 5 bases, J lost 10 bases, and 15 bases lay in between. The CDR3 sequence is 14 residues long. Germline assignment: CDR1 MDHEN and CDR2 SYDVKM.

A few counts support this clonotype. DNA for the CDR3: TGTGCCAGCAGCTTAAATCCCACCCCAGGGCAGGGTGGGTATGGCTACACCTTC. Translating it yields CASSLNPTPGQGGYGYTF. This sequence joins TRBV7-2 and TRBJ1-2, with D perhaps matching TRBD1 (5 bases). V was cut by 2 bases and J by 5 bases, with 24 bases left in between. The CDR3 contains 18 residues. The germline V gene has CDR1 SGHTA and CDR2 FQGNSA.

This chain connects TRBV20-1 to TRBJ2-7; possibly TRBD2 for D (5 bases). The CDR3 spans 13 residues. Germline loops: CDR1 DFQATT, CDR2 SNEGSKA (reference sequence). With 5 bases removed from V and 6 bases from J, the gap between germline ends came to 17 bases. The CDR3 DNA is TGCAGTGCTCGACAATGGTCGGGAAGCGAGCAGTACTTC. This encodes CSARQWSGSEQYF.

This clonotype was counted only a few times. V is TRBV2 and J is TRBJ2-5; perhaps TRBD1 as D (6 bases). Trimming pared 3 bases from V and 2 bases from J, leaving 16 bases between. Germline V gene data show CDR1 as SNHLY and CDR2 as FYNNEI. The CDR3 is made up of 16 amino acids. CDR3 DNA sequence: TGTGCCAGCAGTGACCGCTTCCGCCAGGGGCAAGAGACCCAGTACTTC. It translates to CASSDRFRQGQETQYF.

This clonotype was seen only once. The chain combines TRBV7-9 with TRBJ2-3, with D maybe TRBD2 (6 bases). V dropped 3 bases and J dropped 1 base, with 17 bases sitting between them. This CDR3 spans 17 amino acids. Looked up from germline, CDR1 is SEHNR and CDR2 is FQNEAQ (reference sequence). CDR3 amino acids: CASSLEAWGERTDTQYF. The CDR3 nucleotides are TGTGCCAGCAGCTTGGAGGCGTGGGGGGAGCGCACAGATACGCAGTATTTT.

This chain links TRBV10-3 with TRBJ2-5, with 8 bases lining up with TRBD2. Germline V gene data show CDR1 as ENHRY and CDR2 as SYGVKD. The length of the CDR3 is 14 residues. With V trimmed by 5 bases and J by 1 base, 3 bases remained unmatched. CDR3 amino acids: CAISSSGGQETQYF. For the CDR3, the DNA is TGTGCCATCAGTTCAAGCGGGGGCCAAGAGACCCAGTACTTC.

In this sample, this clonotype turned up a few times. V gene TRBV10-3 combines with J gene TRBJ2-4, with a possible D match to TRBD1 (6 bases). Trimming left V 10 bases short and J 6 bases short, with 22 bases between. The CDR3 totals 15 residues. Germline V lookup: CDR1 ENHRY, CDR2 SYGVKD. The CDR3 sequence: CATATTGIPRNIQYF. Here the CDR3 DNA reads TGTGCCACAGCCACCACAGGGATCCCTAGAAACATTCAGTACTTC.

CDR3 residues: CASSAAGGTRNEQFF. The CDR3, as DNA: TGTGCCAGCAGCGCAGCGGGGGGCACCCGTAATGAGCAGTTCTTC. The chain carries TRBV7-6 and TRBJ2-1, with 9 bases matching TRBD2. This CDR3 comprises 15 residues. The trim removed 5 bases at V and 7 bases at J, leaving 9 bases unmatched. CDR1 is SGHVS and CDR2 is FNYEAQ in the germline V gene.

The CDR3 coding sequence is TGCGCCAGCAGCTCCCGCGGGGGGAACAATGAGCAGTTCTTC. Amino acid sequence: CASSSRGGNNEQFF. The rearrangement joins TRBV5-1 to TRBJ2-1; 8 bases are shared with TRBD2. The CDR3 length is 14 residues. J gave up 5 bases and V 3 bases, and 4 bases lay outside the gene matches. CDR1 is SGHRS and CDR2 is YFSETQ in the germline V gene.

For the CDR3, the DNA is TGCAGTGCCAAGGGCCTAGCGGGAGATTCCTACAATGAGCAGTTCTTC. It translates to CSAKGLAGDSYNEQFF. The chain combines TRBV20-1 with TRBJ2-7, with 10 bases lining up with TRBD2. The J call is uncertain, as TRBJ2-1 better fits the DNA end. The CDR3 has 16 amino acids. Germline CDR1 DFQATT, CDR2 SNEGSKA (reference sequence).

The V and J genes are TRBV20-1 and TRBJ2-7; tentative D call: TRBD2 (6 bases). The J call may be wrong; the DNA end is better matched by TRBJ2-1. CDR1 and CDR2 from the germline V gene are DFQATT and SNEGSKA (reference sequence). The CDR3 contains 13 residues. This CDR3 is CSARGGTSNEQFF. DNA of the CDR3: TGCAGTGCTAGAGGAGGGACTTCCAATGAGCAGTTCTTC.

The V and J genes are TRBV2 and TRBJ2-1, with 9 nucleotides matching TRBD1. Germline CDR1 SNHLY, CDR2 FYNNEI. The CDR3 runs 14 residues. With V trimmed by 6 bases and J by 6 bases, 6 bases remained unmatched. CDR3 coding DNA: TGTGCCAGCAGGCCCGGGACAGGGAGCAATGAGCAGTTCTTC. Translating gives CASRPGTGSNEQFF.

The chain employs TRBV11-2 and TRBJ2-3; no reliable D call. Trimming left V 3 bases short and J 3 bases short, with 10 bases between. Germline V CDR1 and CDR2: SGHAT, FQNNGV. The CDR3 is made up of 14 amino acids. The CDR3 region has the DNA TGTGCCAGCAGCTTTGGAATCGGGACAGATACGCAGTATTTT. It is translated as CASSFGIGTDTQYF.

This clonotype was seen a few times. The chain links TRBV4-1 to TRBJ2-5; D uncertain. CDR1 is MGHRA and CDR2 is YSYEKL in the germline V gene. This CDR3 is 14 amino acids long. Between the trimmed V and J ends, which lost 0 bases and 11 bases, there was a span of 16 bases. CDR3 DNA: TGCGCCAGCAGCCAAGATCCTCGTGCCCCTGAGCAGTACTTC. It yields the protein CASSQDPRAPEQYF.